This T cell receptor (beta chain) was profiled in a study of cytomegalovirus exposure and HLA in healthy donors. The germline gives CDR1 SGHRS, CDR2 YFSETQ. Between the trimmed V and J ends, which lost 5 bases and 2 bases, there was a span of 15 bases. The CDR3 is made up of 15 amino acids. This clone is a singleton in its sample. Its antigen is as yet unknown. Vbeta (60) and Jbeta (13) primers were used in the PCR. TCRdb's copy holds only in-frame clones and misses some; the assay was immunoSEQ multiplex PCR. This table holds 95,000 to 150,000 clones, around 66% found once. General study results and limits: Within a later analysis, the majority of CMV-associated TCR beta chains appeared HLA-restricted. The study listed approximately 170 cytomegalovirus-associated TCR beta chains. In presence/absence analyses, roughly uniform sequencing depth across donors was assumed. Several of the most significant clusters appeared, in a later analysis, to be linked to common viral pathogens.

Sequenced input: PBMCs. The TCR originated in a woman in her thirties or forties in good health and CMV-seropositive. The chain recombines TRBV5-1 with TRBJ2-3; perhaps TRBD2 as D (6 bases). CDR3 loop: CASRREGVDTDTQYF. The CDR3 region has the DNA TGCGCCAGCAGGCGGGAAGGGGTTGACACAGATACGCAGTATTTT.